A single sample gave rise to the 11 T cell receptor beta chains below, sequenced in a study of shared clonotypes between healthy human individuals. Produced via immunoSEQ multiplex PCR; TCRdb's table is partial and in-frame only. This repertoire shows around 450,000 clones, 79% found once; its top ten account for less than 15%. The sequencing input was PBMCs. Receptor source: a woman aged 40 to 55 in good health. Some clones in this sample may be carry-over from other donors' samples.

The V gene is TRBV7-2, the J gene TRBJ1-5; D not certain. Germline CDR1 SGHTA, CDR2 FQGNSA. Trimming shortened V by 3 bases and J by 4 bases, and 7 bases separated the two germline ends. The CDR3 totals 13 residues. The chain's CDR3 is CASSFSRNQPQHF. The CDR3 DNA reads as TGTGCCAGCAGCTTCTCCCGGAATCAGCCCCAGCATTTT. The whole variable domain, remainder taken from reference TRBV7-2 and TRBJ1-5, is GAGVSQSPSNKVTEKGKDVELRCDPISGHTALYWYRQSLGQGLEFLIYFQGNSAPDKSGLPSDRFSAERTGGSVSTLTIQRTQQEDSAVYLCASSFSRNQPQHFGDGTRLSIL.

The CDR3 coding sequence is TGCGCCAGCAGCTCTACTCGGGGGGACTACGAGCAGTACTTC. Encoded protein: CASSSTRGDYEQYF. The chain has TRBV5-1 and TRBJ2-7; TRBD2 agrees at 7 bases. Unmatched junction bases numbered 6, after V lost 3 bases and J lost 3 bases. The CDR3 is 14 residues long. Per germline, CDR1 SGHRS and CDR2 YFSETQ.

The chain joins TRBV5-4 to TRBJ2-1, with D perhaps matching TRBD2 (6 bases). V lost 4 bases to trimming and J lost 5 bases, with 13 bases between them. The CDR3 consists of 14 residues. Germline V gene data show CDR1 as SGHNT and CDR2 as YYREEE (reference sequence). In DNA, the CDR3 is TGTGCCAGCAGCCCCGGGACTTACAACAATGAGCAGTTCTTC. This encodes CASSPGTYNNEQFF.

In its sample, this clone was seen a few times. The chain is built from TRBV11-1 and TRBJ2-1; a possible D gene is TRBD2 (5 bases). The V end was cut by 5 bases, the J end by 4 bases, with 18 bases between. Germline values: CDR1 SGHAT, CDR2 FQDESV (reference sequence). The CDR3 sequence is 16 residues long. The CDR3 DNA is TGTGCCAGCAGCCCCCAGGCGGGCCAAGGTTACAATGAGCAGTTCTTC. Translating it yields CASSPQAGQGYNEQFF.

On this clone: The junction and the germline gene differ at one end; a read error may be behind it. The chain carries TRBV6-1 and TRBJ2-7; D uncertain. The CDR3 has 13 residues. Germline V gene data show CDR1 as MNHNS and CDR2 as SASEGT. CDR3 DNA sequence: TGTGCCAGCAGTAAATCGGCCGAGTACGATCAGTACTTC. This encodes CASSKSAEYDQYF.

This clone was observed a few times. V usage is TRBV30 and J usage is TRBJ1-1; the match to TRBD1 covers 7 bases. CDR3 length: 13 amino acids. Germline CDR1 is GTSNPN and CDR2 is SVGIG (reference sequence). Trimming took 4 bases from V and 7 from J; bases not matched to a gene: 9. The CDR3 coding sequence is TGTGCCTGGAAAATAAAGGGGGCAGTTGAAGCTTTCTTT. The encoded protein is CAWKIKGAVEAFF.

CDR3 in DNA: TGTGCCAGCAGTGAATCGCCATGGGGCTATGGCTACACCTTC. Residues: CASSESPWGYGYTF. V usage is TRBV2 and J usage is TRBJ1-2, with D uncertain. CDR3 length: 14 amino acids. Germline V CDR1 and CDR2: SNHLY, FYNNEI. Trimming took off 2 bases at V and 4 bases at J, with 11 bases between the two ends.

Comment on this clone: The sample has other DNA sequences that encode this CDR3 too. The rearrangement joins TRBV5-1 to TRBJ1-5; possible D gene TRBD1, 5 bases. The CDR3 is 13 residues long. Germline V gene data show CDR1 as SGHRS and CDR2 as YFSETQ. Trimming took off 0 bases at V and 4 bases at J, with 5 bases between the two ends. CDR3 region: CASSLGQNQPQHF. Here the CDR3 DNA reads TGCGCCAGCAGCTTGGGACAGAATCAGCCCCAGCATTTT.

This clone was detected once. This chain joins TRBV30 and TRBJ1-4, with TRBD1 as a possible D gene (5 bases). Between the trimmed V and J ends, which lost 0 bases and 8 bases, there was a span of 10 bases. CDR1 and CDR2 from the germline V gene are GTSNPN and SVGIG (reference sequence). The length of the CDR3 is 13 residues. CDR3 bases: TGTGCCTGGAGTGTGGGGGGACGGGAAAAACTGTTTTTT. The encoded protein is CAWSVGGREKLFF.

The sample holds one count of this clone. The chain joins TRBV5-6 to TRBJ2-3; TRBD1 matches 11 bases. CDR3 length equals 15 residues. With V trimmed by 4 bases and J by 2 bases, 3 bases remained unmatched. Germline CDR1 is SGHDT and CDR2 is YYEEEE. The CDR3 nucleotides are TGTGCCAGCAGCGATGGACAGGGGGCCACAGATACGCAGTATTTT. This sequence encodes CASSDGQGATDTQYF. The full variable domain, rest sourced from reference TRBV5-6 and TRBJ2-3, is DAGVTQSPTHLIKTRGQQVTLRCSPKSGHDTVSWYQQALGQGPQFIFQYYEEEERQRGNFPDRFSGHQFPNYSSELNVNALLLGDSALYLCASSDGQGATDTQYFGPGTRLTVL.

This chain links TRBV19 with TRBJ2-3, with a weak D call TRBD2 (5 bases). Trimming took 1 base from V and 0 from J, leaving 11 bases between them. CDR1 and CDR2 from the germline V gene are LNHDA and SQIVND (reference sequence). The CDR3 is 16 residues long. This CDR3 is CASSIGGGLSTDTQYF. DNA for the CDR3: TGTGCCAGTAGTATAGGCGGAGGTCTTAGCACAGATACGCAGTATTTT.